The 22 T cell receptor beta chains presented below share a single source sample, sequenced in a study of blood T cells in healthy people across ages. A second PCR of 7 to 11 cycles used a sample-barcoded 5' primer and a J-beta primer mix. TCRdb independently ran MiXCR on the 5' RACE reads; one entry per CDR3 protein. This sample has about 680,000 distinct CDR3 sequences; around 49% occur once, and the top ten carry 30% to 35%. Input material: blood. These receptors were collected from a woman aged 60-75 years in good health.

This clonotype was observed a handful of times. CDR3 bases: TGCAGTGCTAGGGGACAGGGGGTCTACAATGAGCAGTTCTTC. Translated, it gives CSARGQGVYNEQFF. V gene TRBV20-1 combines with J gene TRBJ2-1, with 11 bases aligning to TRBD1. The V and J ends lost 3 bases and 3 bases, in that order; junction bases with no gene match: 1. This CDR3 region has 14 residues. Germline CDR1 and CDR2: DFQATT and SNEGSKA (reference sequence).

The V call is TRBV7-3, the J call TRBJ2-4; D ambiguous. The J call may not be correct, given that the DNA end is closer to TRBJ2-7. Germline CDR1 SGHTA, CDR2 FQGTGA. The CDR3 covers 16 residues. CDR3 protein: CASSLIVAFRAYEQYF. CDR3 nucleotides: TGTGCCAGCAGCTTAATCGTGGCCTTTCGGGCCTACGAGCAGTACTTC.

This chain joins TRBV14 and TRBJ2-7; D ambiguous. V lost 5 bases and J 0 bases, leaving 8 bases between the germline ends. Germline V lookup: CDR1 SGHDN, CDR2 FVKESK. CDR3 length: 13 amino acids. The CDR3 DNA follows: TGTGCCAGCAGCGGGCCCAGCTCCTACGAGCAGTACTTC. Its protein product is CASSGPSSYEQYF.

The chain joins TRBV20-1 to TRBJ2-1, with TRBD2 matching 16 bases. Germline CDR1 is DFQATT and CDR2 is SNEGSKA (reference sequence). This CDR3 comprises 18 residues. The trim removed 7 bases at V and 4 bases at J, leaving 13 bases unmatched. The CDR3 sequence is CSVPGTSGRALFYNEQFF. CDR3 bases: TGCAGTGTCCCCGGGACTAGCGGGAGGGCCCTATTTTACAATGAGCAGTTCTTC.

J is TRBJ2-3 and V is TRBV4-1; TRBD1 aligns across 7 bases. The CDR3 extends over 14 amino acids. J gave up 8 bases and V 0 bases, and 5 bases lay outside the gene matches. Germline CDR1 reads MGHRA; CDR2 reads YSYEKL. The chain's CDR3 is CASSQEGGSVTQYF. CDR3 DNA sequence: TGCGCCAGCAGCCAAGAAGGGGGCAGCGTTACGCAGTATTTT.

The chain links TRBV5-1 to TRBJ2-2, with 8 bases matching TRBD1. The CDR3 loop spans 16 amino acids. Trimming at V came to 4 bases and at J to 2 bases, leaving 7 bases not matched to a gene. The V gene's germline CDR1 is SGHRS and CDR2 YFSETQ. The CDR3 loop reads CASSQKGQANTGELFF. CDR3 coding DNA: TGCGCCAGCAGCCAAAAGGGACAGGCAAACACCGGGGAGCTGTTTTTT.

This sequence joins TRBV20-1 and TRBJ1-5; 7 bases are shared with TRBD1. This CDR3 has 18 amino acids. Germline V gene lookup returns CDR1 DFQATT and CDR2 SNEGSKA (reference sequence). After removal of 0 bases from V and 2 bases from J, the junction contained 13 bases not matched to a gene. DNA for the CDR3: TGCAGTGCTAGAGATCCGCAGGGGGTGAATTTCGGCAATCAGCCCCAGCATTTT. Its protein is CSARDPQGVNFGNQPQHF.

Worth noting for this clonotype: No conserved phenylalanine or tryptophan ends this CDR3, so it is likely a read error. This chain joins TRBV28 and TRBJ1-1; D unclear. Germline V gene lookup returns CDR1 MDHEN and CDR2 SYDVKM. The CDR3 spans 13 residues. Trimming removed 7 bases from V and 6 bases from J, with 15 bases in between. The CDR3 region has the DNA TGTGCCAGCACCCTCGAACCGGGATCTGAAGCTTTCCTT. It specifies CASTLEPGSEAFL.

This clonotype was counted only a few times. The chain uses TRBV10-2 and TRBJ2-7, with D perhaps TRBD2 (5 bases). CDR1 is WSHSY, CDR2 SAAADI, per germline. V lost 3 bases and J lost 3, with 24 bases in between. This CDR3 contains 18 residues. CDR3 nucleotide sequence: TGCGCCAGCAGTGAAATCCCTTATGGGGAGCGGAGAAACTACGAGCAGTACTTC. As protein: CASSEIPYGERRNYEQYF.

The chain joins TRBV11-3 to TRBJ2-1; the D gene is possibly TRBD1 (5 bases). V was shortened by 0 bases and J by 7 bases, with 10 bases between the two germline ends. There are 14 residues in the CDR3. The germline V gene has CDR1 SGHNT and CDR2 YENEEA. DNA of the CDR3: TGTGCCAGCAGCTTAGAGACAGAGGCAAATGAGCAGTTCTTC. The encoded protein is CASSLETEANEQFF.

The gene calls are TRBV28 and TRBJ2-3; 9 bases agree with TRBD1. This CDR3 has 15 residues. The V segment lost 6 bases and the J segment 2 bases; nucleotides outside the gene matches: 6. Germline V gene data show CDR1 as MDHEN and CDR2 as SYDVKM. CDR3 amino acids: CASSETGGPTDTQYF. The CDR3 coding sequence is TGTGCCAGCAGCGAGACAGGGGGACCCACAGATACGCAGTATTTT.

The V gene is TRBV28, the J gene TRBJ2-7, with 9 bases aligning to TRBD1. The CDR3 length is 15 residues. The V and J ends lost 7 bases and 3 bases, in that order; junction bases with no gene match: 10. Germline lookup yields CDR1 MDHEN and CDR2 SYDVKM. DNA for the CDR3: TGTGCCAGCACCCCTCCGGGGGACAGGGTCTACGAGCAGTACTTC. This codes for CASTPPGDRVYEQYF.

This rearrangement joins TRBV12-5 to TRBJ2-5, with 11 bases matching TRBD2. The J call may not be correct, given that the DNA end is closer to TRBJ2-7. Per the germline V gene, CDR1 is LGHNT and CDR2 is FRNRAP. The CDR3 loop spans 15 amino acids. The chain's CDR3 is CASGFNSGRAYEQYF. For the CDR3, the DNA is TGTGCTAGTGGTTTCAATAGCGGGAGGGCATACGAGCAGTACTTC.

This clonotype has just a few counts. This chain connects TRBV4-1 to TRBJ2-1; 11 bases align to TRBD2. CDR1 and CDR2 from the germline V gene are MGHRA and YSYEKL. The CDR3 extends over 15 amino acids. The V gene end was trimmed by 3 bases and the J gene end by 9 bases; junction bases not matched to a gene: 7. CDR3 in DNA: TGCGCCAGCAGCCAGAAACTAGCGGGAGCGGTTGAGCAGTTCTTC. It specifies CASSQKLAGAVEQFF.

In this sample, this clonotype turned up once. The V gene is TRBV30, the J gene TRBJ1-1, with D possibly TRBD1 on 5 matching bases. Germline CDR1 and CDR2: GTSNPN and SVGIG (reference sequence). The CDR3 runs 13 residues. V dropped 2 bases and J dropped 3 bases, with 10 bases sitting between them. CDR3 in DNA: TGTGCCTGGAGTCTTCAGGGAGACACTGAAGCTTTCTTT. This gives the protein CAWSLQGDTEAFF.

The chain combines TRBV20-1 with TRBJ2-4; D is perhaps TRBD1 (6 bases). The V gene's germline CDR1 is DFQATT and CDR2 SNEGSKA (reference sequence). With 1 base removed from V and 7 bases from J, the gap between germline ends came to 11 bases. This CDR3 is 13 amino acids long. The CDR3 bases are TGCAGTGCTAGAGGGGACACACTGAACATTCAGTACTTC. This translates into CSARGDTLNIQYF.

This clonotype was seen a few times. The chain uses TRBV9 and TRBJ2-5; D gene uncertain. The CDR3 spans 17 residues. V shed 0 bases and J shed 3 bases, with 18 bases lying between them. CDR1 is SGDLS, CDR2 YYNGEE, per germline. Here the CDR3 reads CASSVGPAPHDKETQYF. The CDR3 DNA reads TGTGCCAGCAGCGTAGGGCCGGCACCCCATGATAAAGAGACCCAGTACTTC.

This clonotype was observed a handful of times. This chain uses TRBV10-3 with TRBJ2-3, with 11 bases that match TRBD2. The CDR3 totals 15 residues. CDR1 and CDR2 (germline): ENHRY, SYGVKD. Trimming at V came to 6 bases and at J to 1 base, leaving 3 bases not matched to a gene. The CDR3 is CAIRRLAGRTDTQYF. In nucleotides, the CDR3 is TGTGCCATCAGGAGACTAGCGGGACGCACAGATACGCAGTATTTT.

This clonotype was detected only a few times. This sequence joins TRBV9 and TRBJ2-7; D uncertain. Trimming removed 0 bases from V and 8 bases from J, with 15 bases in between. In germline, CDR1 is SGDLS, CDR2 YYNGEE. There are 14 residues in the CDR3. The CDR3 DNA sequence: TGTGCCAGCAGCGTAGGGAGCAAGGGTACGCAGCAGTACTTC. Amino acid sequence: CASSVGSKGTQQYF.

This sequence joins TRBV18 and TRBJ2-3; possibly TRBD1 for D (5 bases). Per germline, CDR1 KGHSH and CDR2 LQKENI. V shed 3 bases and J shed 6 bases, with 10 bases lying between them. This CDR3 is 13 amino acids long. The CDR3 spells CASSPQWGDTQYF. For the CDR3, the DNA is TGTGCCAGCTCACCCCAATGGGGCGATACGCAGTATTTT. Filled out from reference TRBV18 and TRBJ2-3, the complete variable domain reads NAGVMQNPRHLVRRRGQEARLRCSPMKGHSHVYWYRQLPEEGLKFMVYLQKENIIDESGMPKERFSAEFPKEGPSILRIQQVVRGDSAAYFCASSPQWGDTQYFGPGTRLTVL.

The gene calls are TRBV24-1 and TRBJ2-7; D gene ambiguous. Germline V gene data show CDR1 as KGHDR and CDR2 as SFDVKD. The germline V and J ends were trimmed by 4 bases and 7 bases, with 10 bases remaining between them. The CDR3 covers 12 residues. Here the CDR3 reads CATSEGNNEQYF. The CDR3 nucleotides are TGTGCCACCAGTGAAGGCAACAATGAGCAGTACTTC.

The chain joins TRBV10-3 to TRBJ2-3; D unresolved. V dropped 3 bases and J dropped 6 bases, with 19 bases sitting between them. Germline lookup yields CDR1 ENHRY and CDR2 SYGVKD. This CDR3 region has 16 residues. CDR3: CAISDGREGRRDTQYF. CDR3 sequence (DNA): TGTGCCATCAGTGATGGACGAGAAGGGCGCCGGGATACGCAGTATTTT.